This entry is about one T cell receptor beta chain. Its target is not known. The CDR3 length is 16 residues. Trimming took 2 bases from V and 1 from J, leaving 16 bases between them. Germline CDR1 and CDR2: SGDLS and YYNGEE. This specimen belongs to a study of post-analysis software for immune sequencing data. Background on the study: Disease courses included relapsing-remitting, secondary progressive and progressive-relapsing multiple sclerosis. Study results and caveats: Normalized Chao1 diversity was significantly reduced in patients versus controls. The five TRBV segments detected at higher frequency in patients than in controls included TRBV5-6, TRBV5-1 and TRBV20-1.

Unique molecular identifiers had been added to the TCR beta cDNA libraries. MiXCR, applied by TCRdb to the PCR reads, yields one record per CDR3 protein. The table has fewer than 700,000 distinct CDR3 sequences, 44% seen once. The chain employs TRBV9 and TRBJ2-7, with D unclear. The TCR sequence derives from a girl between 5 and 17 years old with multiple sclerosis. Material for sequencing was blood. CDR3 nucleotides: TGTGCCAGCAGCGTGGGTTCGTATTCAAGATCCTACGAGCAGTACTTC. Amino acid sequence: CASSVGSYSRSYEQYF.